Below, 13 T cell receptor beta chains from the same sample are listed, as sequenced in a study of blood T cell repertoires in COVID-19. The assay was immunoSEQ multiplex PCR, and TCRdb's table has in-frame clones only and misses some. The data contain 35,000 to 45,000 clones, around 90% of them singletons. Sample: peripheral blood. These receptors came from a human donor in a cohort sampled during active COVID-19.

This clone was seen just once. J is TRBJ2-3 and V is TRBV12-5, with a possible D match to TRBD2 (5 bases). Trimming stripped 0 bases from V and 2 bases from J, with 9 bases between. The CDR3 consists of 15 residues. Germline V gene data show CDR1 as LGHNT and CDR2 as FRNRAP. The chain's CDR3 is CASGLVLGPTDTQYF. CDR3 nucleotides: TGTGCTAGTGGTTTGGTACTAGGTCCCACAGATACGCAGTATTTT.

In this sample, this clone turned up once. V gene TRBV10-2 combines with J gene TRBJ1-6, with 8 nucleotides matching TRBD1. The J segment lost 7 bases and the V segment lost 3 bases, leaving 5 bases of the junction unmatched. The CDR3 length is 15 residues. Germline CDR1 and CDR2: WSHSY and SAAADI. The CDR3 protein is CASSERTGFNSPLHF. In DNA, the CDR3 is TGCGCCAGCAGTGAAAGGACAGGGTTCAATTCACCCCTCCACTTT.

The V call is TRBV5-1, the J call TRBJ1-1, with a tentative D call TRBD1 (5 bases). The CDR3 has 15 amino acids. V lost 4 bases, J lost 1 base, and 14 bases lay in between. Germline V CDR1 and CDR2: SGHRS, YFSETQ. CDR3 DNA: TGCGCCAGCAGCGCGACAGTGGTTGGGAACACTGAAGCTTTCTTT. This gives the protein CASSATVVGNTEAFF.

V is TRBV7-9 and J is TRBJ1-2; D is unresolved. Germline assignment: CDR1 SEHNR and CDR2 FQNEAQ (reference sequence). This CDR3 region has 15 residues. Trimming pared 0 bases from V and 0 bases from J, leaving 8 bases between. CDR3 DNA sequence: TGTGCCAGCAGCTTAGCGTCGGTATCTAACTATGGCTACACCTTC. Translated, it gives CASSLASVSNYGYTF.

V usage is TRBV7-9 and J usage is TRBJ1-5; D may be TRBD1 (6 bases). In germline, CDR1 is SEHNR, CDR2 FQNEAQ (reference sequence). V lost 1 base, J lost 0 bases, and 13 bases lay in between. The CDR3 is 17 amino acids. The CDR3 DNA follows: TGTGCCAGCAGCTTAGTGGGGGGGCCTTATAGCAATCAGCCCCAGCATTTT. It specifies CASSLVGGPYSNQPQHF.

This clone was seen a single time. This chain connects TRBV5-5 to TRBJ2-7, with 7 bases aligning to TRBD1. The CDR3 has 14 amino acids. The V segment lost 6 bases and the J segment 0 bases; nucleotides outside the gene matches: 6. Per germline, CDR1 SGHKS and CDR2 YYEKEE (reference sequence). For the CDR3, the DNA is TGTGCCAGCACCCGGGACAGTAGCTCCTACGAGCAGTACTTC. The encoded protein is CASTRDSSSYEQYF.

This chain links TRBV3-1 (or the pseudogene TRBV3-2) with TRBJ1-6, with D possibly matching TRBD1 (5 bases). This CDR3 contains 15 residues. The V and J ends lost 3 bases and 3 bases respectively, with 9 bases between them. Germline V gene lookup returns CDR1 LGHDT and CDR2 YNNKEL (reference sequence). CDR3 sequence: CASSQGEGYNSPLHF. The CDR3 DNA sequence: TGTGCCAGCAGCCAGGGGGAGGGCTATAATTCACCCCTCCACTTT.

The chain recombines TRBV4-1 with TRBJ2-7; 7 bases are a match to TRBD2. CDR1 is MGHRA and CDR2 is YSYEKL in the germline V gene. Trimming took 4 bases from V and 3 from J; bases not matched to a gene: 9. The CDR3 is 15 amino acids. The CDR3 spells CASSPPSGDLYEQYF. In nucleotides, the CDR3 is TGCGCCAGCAGCCCCCCCAGCGGGGATCTCTACGAGCAGTACTTC.

V and J are TRBV6-2 or TRBV6-3 and TRBJ1-5; 8 bases agree with TRBD1. CDR1 is MNHEY and CDR2 is SVGEGT in the germline V gene. V lost 2 bases and J lost 6; bases outside the gene matches: 6. The CDR3 consists of 15 residues. The CDR3 region is CASSYPTTGAQPQHF. In DNA form, the CDR3 reads TGTGCCAGCAGTTACCCCACGACAGGGGCTCAGCCCCAGCATTTT.

This chain joins TRBV12-3 or TRBV12-4 and TRBJ1-4; D perhaps matches TRBD1 (5 bases). V was shortened by 9 bases and J by 8 bases, with 13 bases between the two germline ends. The CDR3 spans 12 residues. The CDR3: CASAGPVEKLFF. The CDR3 bases are TGTGCCAGTGCAGGGCCGGTGGAAAAACTGTTTTTT.

The V and J genes are TRBV30 and TRBJ2-1; TRBD1 is a possible D gene (6 bases). Germline loops: CDR1 GTSNPN, CDR2 SVGIG (reference sequence). Trimming stripped 5 bases from V and 10 bases from J, with 24 bases between. The length of the CDR3 is 15 residues. Here the CDR3 reads CAWSIPGQSTGEQFF. CDR3 nucleotide sequence: TGTGCCTGGTCCATTCCGGGACAAAGTACGGGCGAGCAGTTCTTC.

The chain employs TRBV30 and TRBJ2-3; D possibly corresponds to TRBD2 (6 bases). V was trimmed by 0 bases and J by 0 bases, leaving 10 bases between them. CDR3 length: 15 amino acids. The germline V gene encodes CDR1 GTSNPN and CDR2 SVGIG (reference sequence). The CDR3 protein is CAWSVRRDSTDTQYF. The CDR3, as DNA: TGTGCCTGGAGTGTACGGAGGGACAGCACAGATACGCAGTATTTT.

The rearrangement uses TRBV27 and TRBJ1-2; TRBD1 matches at 12 bases. The CDR3 covers 15 residues. V lost 5 bases and J lost 8; bases outside the gene matches: 9. CDR1 and CDR2 from the germline V gene are MNHEY and SMNVEV (reference sequence). The CDR3 sequence is CASSGGQGALGGYTF. The CDR3 DNA reads TGTGCCAGCAGTGGGGGACAGGGGGCTTTGGGCGGCTACACCTTC.